Reported below is one T cell receptor (beta chain). Distinct nucleotide sequences in the sample also encode this CDR3. The V gene end was trimmed by 5 bases and the J gene end by 2 bases; junction bases not matched to a gene: 1. CDR1 is SEHNR, CDR2 FQNEAQ, per germline (reference sequence). This CDR3 is 14 amino acids long. The sample comes from a study of blood T cell repertoires in COVID-19. Some clones are missing from TCRdb's copy, which holds only in-frame ones; the method was immunoSEQ multiplex PCR. The table shows about 200,000 clones, with roughly 87% occurring only once. Sequenced sample: PBMCs or T cells enriched from blood (not recorded which). J is TRBJ1-3 and V is TRBV7-9; 9 bases fit TRBD1. The TCR sequence derives from a woman in her twenties or thirties who had recovered from COVID-19. CDR3 sequence: CASSRQGAGNTIYF. The CDR3 DNA reads TGTGCCAGCAGCCGACAGGGGGCTGGAAACACCATATATTTT.